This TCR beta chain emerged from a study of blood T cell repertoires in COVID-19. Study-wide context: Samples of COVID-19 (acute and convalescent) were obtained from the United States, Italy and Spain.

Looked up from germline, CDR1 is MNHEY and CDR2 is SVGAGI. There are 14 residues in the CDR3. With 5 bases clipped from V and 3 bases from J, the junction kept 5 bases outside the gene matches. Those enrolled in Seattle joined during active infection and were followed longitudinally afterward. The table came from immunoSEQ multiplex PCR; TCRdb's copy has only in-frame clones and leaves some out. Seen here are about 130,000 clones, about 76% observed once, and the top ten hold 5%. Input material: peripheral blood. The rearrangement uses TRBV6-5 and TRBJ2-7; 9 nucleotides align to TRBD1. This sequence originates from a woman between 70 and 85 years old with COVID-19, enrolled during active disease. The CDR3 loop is CASSPGTGNYEQYF. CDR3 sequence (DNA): TGTGCCAGCAGTCCCGGGACAGGGAACTACGAGCAGTACTTC.